Listed below are T cell receptor beta chains from one sample, sequenced in a study of T cell repertoires in cytomegalovirus infection. The antigens of these receptors remain unknown. MiXCR, applied by TCRdb to the reads, yields one record per CDR3 protein. The sample comprises fewer than 1,000,000 distinct CDR3 sequences, around 30% of which are singletons, and 11% to 15% rests with the top ten. Material: cultured CD8+ T cells from PBMCs, obtained from culture after CMV antigen stimulation. The origin of the receptors is a human donor in good health (CMV status not recorded). Some clones in this sample may be carry-over from other donors' samples. The CDR3 runs from the conserved cysteine through the conserved F or W.

J gene | V gene | CDR3 length | CDR3 protein
TRBJ1-1 | TRBV4-1 | 14 | CASSPPGVHTEAFF
TRBJ2-3 | TRBV7-6 | 18 | CASSGPGLAGGNTDTQYF
TRBJ1-2 | TRBV15 | 15 | CATSRGQHTSYGYTF
TRBJ1-2 | TRBV7-2 | 12 | CASSPDETVYTF
TRBJ1-2 | TRBV27 | 15 | CASSSGTGLYYGYTF
TRBJ1-5 | TRBV7-9 | 16 | CASSSSQLGEDQPQHF
TRBJ2-1 | TRBV7-9 | 17 | CASSLTSVVGSYNEQFF
TRBJ2-2 | TRBV7-6 | 16 | CASSLGDARVPGELFF
TRBJ2-5 | TRBV27 | 16 | CASSAFGPGIQETQYF
TRBJ1-4 | TRBV12-3/TRBV12-4 | 15 | CASSPEGAPNEKLFF
TRBJ2-2 | TRBV24-1 | 12 | CATSDLGRELFF
TRBJ1-2 | TRBV19 | 14 | CASSLQTGGNGYTF
TRBJ2-2 | TRBV7-2 | 16 | CASSFRDRGTTGELFF
TRBJ1-1 | TRBV19 | 14 | CASSIEGARTEAFF
TRBJ2-5 | TRBV7-2 | 16 | CASSQELGQGMETQYF
TRBJ1-1 | TRBV2 | 15 | CASSGVLLGDTEAFF
TRBJ2-1 | TRBV6-8 | 15 | CASSLAGGADNEQFF
TRBJ2-1 | TRBV7-2 | 16 | CASSSPRTGSYNEQFF
TRBJ2-3 | TRBV7-9 | 15 | CASSLRQGFADTQYF
TRBJ2-1 | TRBV12-3/TRBV12-4 | 14 | CASSTGTLPGEQFF
TRBJ2-5 | TRBV19 | 14 | CASSILGGQETQYF
TRBJ1-5 | TRBV27 | 16 | CASSHGGAKGNQPQHF
TRBJ1-4 | TRBV7-2 | 16 | CASSSTQTPFSEKLFF
TRBJ2-1 | TRBV9 | 18 | CASSPRTSGTGSPNEQFF
TRBJ2-2 | TRBV11-1 | 16 | CASSPRLARGTGELFF
TRBJ2-1 | TRBV7-2 | 16 | CAISIEGGGSYNEQFF
TRBJ2-7 | TRBV6-2/TRBV6-3 | 16 | CASRDTANLVPYEQYF
TRBJ1-1 | TRBV6-5 | 11 | CVSTLGTEAFF
TRBJ1-5 | TRBV27 | 13 | CASSLMGGQPQHF
TRBJ2-3 | TRBV27 | 19 | CASSLSVPLRGAGEDTQYF
TRBJ2-2 | TRBV7-2 | 16 | CASSPRDRANTGELFF
TRBJ1-4 | TRBV7-9 | 14 | CASSLEGAGEKLFF
TRBJ1-1 | TRBV7-6 | 13 | CASSLTQWAEAFF
TRBJ2-1 | TRBV7-9 | 12 | CASSWSALEQFF
TRBJ2-1 | TRBV7-6 | 16 | CASSPRTGGSYNEQFF
TRBJ1-5 | TRBV19 | 14 | CASSPDGEWQPQHF
TRBJ1-5 | TRBV20-1 | 12 | CSAPVPNQPQHF
TRBJ2-1 | TRBV9 | 16 | CASSVLAGGLYNEQFF
TRBJ2-5 | TRBV7-6 | 11 | CASSPGETQYF
TRBJ2-7 | TRBV19 | 15 | CASSIGSSGAYEQYF